This T cell receptor (beta chain) originates from a study of T cell clonotyping in hematopoietic cell transplantation. Generated by immunoSEQ multiplex PCR, the TCRdb table keeps only in-frame clones and is missing some. The sample consists of 14,000 or so clones, around 98% of them appearing once. To note about this clone: Antigen: not known.

Samples: about 28 days before transplant, then days 30, 100 and 180 after. Findings and limits, study-wide: Recipient TCR diversity dropped after transplant; expanded clonotypes rose from day 30 to 180.

The CDR3 sequence is 13 residues long. The germline V and J ends were trimmed by 5 bases and 6 bases, with 16 bases remaining between them. CDR1 and CDR2 from the germline V gene are SQVTM and ANQGSEA. The sample here was peripheral blood mononuclear cells, taken 30 days after allogeneic stem cell transplant. The source is a female patient aged 45 to 65 who had an allogeneic stem cell transplant from an unrelated donor, so T cells may come from the graft donor. Some clones in this sample may be carry-over from other donors' samples. The chain combines TRBV29-1 with TRBJ1-2; weak D call: TRBD1 (5 bases). CDR3 nucleotide sequence: TGCAGCGTTCCAATTCAGGGTAGGGATGGCTACACCTTC. Its protein product is CSVPIQGRDGYTF.